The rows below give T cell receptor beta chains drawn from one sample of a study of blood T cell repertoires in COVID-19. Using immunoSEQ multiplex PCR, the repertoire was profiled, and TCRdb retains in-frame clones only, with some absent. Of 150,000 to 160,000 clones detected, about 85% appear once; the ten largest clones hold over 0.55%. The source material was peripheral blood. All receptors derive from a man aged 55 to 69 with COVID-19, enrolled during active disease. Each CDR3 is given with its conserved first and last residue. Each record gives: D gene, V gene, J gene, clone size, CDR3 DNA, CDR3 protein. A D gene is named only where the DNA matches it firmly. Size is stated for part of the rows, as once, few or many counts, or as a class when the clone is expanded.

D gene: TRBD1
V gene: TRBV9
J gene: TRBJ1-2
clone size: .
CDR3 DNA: TGTGCCAGCAGCCCTCGTACAGGGGGCGGCAACTATGGCTACACCTTC
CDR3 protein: CASSPRTGGGNYGYTF

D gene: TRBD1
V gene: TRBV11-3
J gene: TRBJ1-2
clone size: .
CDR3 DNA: TGTGCCAGCAGCTTAAACGAGGGGGCTGGCTATGGCTACACCTTC
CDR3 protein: CASSLNEGAGYGYTF

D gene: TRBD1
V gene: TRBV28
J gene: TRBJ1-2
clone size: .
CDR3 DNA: TGTGCCAGCAGAGTGGTGACAGGGGGTGGAATAAAGGACTATGGCTACACCTTC
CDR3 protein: CASRVVTGGGIKDYGYTF

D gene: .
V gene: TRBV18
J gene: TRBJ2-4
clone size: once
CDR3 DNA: TGTGCCAGCTCACCACCGCACAGGGTCGGGAACATTCAGTACTTC
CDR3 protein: CASSPPHRVGNIQYF

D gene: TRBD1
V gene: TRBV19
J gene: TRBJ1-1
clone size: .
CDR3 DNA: TGTGCCAGTAGCCCCGACAGGGGGCAATATACTGAAGCTTTCTTT
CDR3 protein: CASSPDRGQYTEAFF

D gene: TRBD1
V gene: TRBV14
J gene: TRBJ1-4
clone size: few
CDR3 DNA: TGTGCCAGCAGCCCACGGACAGGGGTAACTAATGAAAAACTGTTTTTT
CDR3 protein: CASSPRTGVTNEKLFF

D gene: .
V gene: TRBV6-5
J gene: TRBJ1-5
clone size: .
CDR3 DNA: TGTGCCAGCGAACCAGTCTTCAATCAGCCCCAGCATTTT
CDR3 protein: CASEPVFNQPQHF

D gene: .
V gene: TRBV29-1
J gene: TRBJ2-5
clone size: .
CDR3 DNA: TGCAGCGTTCGTTCAGGAACGCAAGAGACCCAGTACTTC
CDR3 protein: CSVRSGTQETQYF

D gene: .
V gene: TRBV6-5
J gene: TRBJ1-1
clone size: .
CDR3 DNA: TGTGCCAGCAGTTATCTAAAAGTCCATGTGAACACTGAAGCTTTCTTT
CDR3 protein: CASSYLKVHVNTEAFF

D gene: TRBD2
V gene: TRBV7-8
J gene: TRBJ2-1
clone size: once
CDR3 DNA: TGTGCCACCACGGGACTAGCGGGAGGCGAGCAGTTCTTC
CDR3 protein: CATTGLAGGEQFF

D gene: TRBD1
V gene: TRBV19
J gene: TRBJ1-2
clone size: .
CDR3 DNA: TGTGCCAGTAGTATACAGGGACAGATCTATGGCTACACCTTC
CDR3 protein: CASSIQGQIYGYTF

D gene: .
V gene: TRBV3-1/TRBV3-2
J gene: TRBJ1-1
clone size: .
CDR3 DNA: TGTGCCAGCAGCCAAGATTCGGCTGCGGGGGGCACTGAAGCTTTCTTT
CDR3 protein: CASSQDSAAGGTEAFF

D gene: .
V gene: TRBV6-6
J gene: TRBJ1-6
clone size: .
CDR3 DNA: TGTGCCAGCACGGGACAACAAAATTCACCCCTCCACTTT
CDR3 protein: CASTGQQNSPLHF

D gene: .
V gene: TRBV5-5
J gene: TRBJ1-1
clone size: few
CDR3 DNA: TGTGCCAGCAGCCTCCTAACCAACACTGAAGCTTTCTTT
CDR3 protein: CASSLLTNTEAFF

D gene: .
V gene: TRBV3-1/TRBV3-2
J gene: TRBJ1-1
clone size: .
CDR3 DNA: TGTGCCAGCAGCCAAGATTGGAGTATGAACACTGAAGCTTTCTTT
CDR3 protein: CASSQDWSMNTEAFF